One sample yielded the 15 T cell receptor beta chains listed below, sequenced in a study of human T cells and chemical hapten exposure. TCRdb analysed the RACE reads with MiXCR anew, one entry per CDR3 protein. This table holds a few hundred thousand distinct CDR3 sequences, more than 5% found once. Indicated time point: patch test 2, 6 weeks after DPC sensitization. The sample's treatment: therapeutic diphenylcyclopropenone sensitization with weekly scalp DPC. The sample was whole blood, taken in connection with sensitization to the hapten diphenylcyclopropenone (DPC). The receptor source for this set is a young woman with alopecia areata. Some clones in this sample may be carry-over from other donors' samples.

V and J are TRBV18 and TRBJ1-5; 9 bases match TRBD1. The length of the CDR3 is 16 residues. V was clipped by 0 bases and J by 2 bases; unmatched bases: 2. Germline CDR1 is KGHSH and CDR2 is LQKENI. CDR3 nucleotides: TGTGCCAGCTCACCACCGGGGACAGGGCGCAATCAGCCCCAGCATTTT. Protein sequence: CASSPPGTGRNQPQHF.

The rearrangement joins TRBV3-1 to TRBJ1-2; possibly TRBD1 for D (6 bases). This CDR3 comprises 14 residues. Trimming stripped 1 base from V and 4 bases from J, with 10 bases between. CDR1 LGHDT and CDR2 YNNKEL come from the germline V gene (reference sequence). Here the CDR3 DNA reads TGTGCCAGCAGCCAAGGGGGGCGGCCCTATGGCTACACCTTC. It codes for CASSQGGRPYGYTF.

This clonotype was detected ten times or more. V gene TRBV4-2 combines with J gene TRBJ2-1; 7 bases map to TRBD2. The length of the CDR3 is 19 residues. The V segment lost 1 base and the J segment 4 bases; nucleotides outside the gene matches: 16. Germline CDR1 reads LGHNA; CDR2 reads YNFKEQ. The CDR3, as DNA: TGTGCCAGCAGCCAAGTAGCGCTAGCGGTGGGGTTGGGATACAATGAGCAGTTCTTC. It is translated as CASSQVALAVGLGYNEQFF.

V is TRBV5-1 and J is TRBJ1-1; TRBD1 agrees at 8 bases. Germline V gene lookup returns CDR1 SGHRS and CDR2 YFSETQ. CDR3 size: 14 residues. V lost 3 bases and J lost 4; bases outside the gene matches: 5. The CDR3 bases are TGCGCCAGCAGCTCGACAGGGGCGAGCACTGAAGCTTTCTTT. It is translated as CASSSTGASTEAFF. Full variable domain (missing parts from reference TRBV5-1 and TRBJ1-1): KAGVTQTPRYLIKTRGQQVTLSCSPISGHRSVSWYQQTPGQGLQFLFEYFSETQRNKGNFPGRFSGRQFSNSRSEMNVSTLELGDSALYLCASSSTGASTEAFFGQGTRLTVV.

The V call is TRBV4-1, the J call TRBJ1-5, with no clear D. This CDR3 contains 14 residues. Trimming took off 4 bases at V and 0 bases at J, with 7 bases between the two ends. The germline V gene has CDR1 MGHRA and CDR2 YSYEKL. CDR3 loop: CASSRALSNQPQHF. The CDR3 nucleotides are TGCGCCAGCAGCCGGGCCCTTAGCAATCAGCCCCAGCATTTT.

This clonotype has only a few counts. One junction end disagrees with the germline gene, perhaps due to a read error. The chain couples TRBV20-1 to TRBJ1-1; no definite D call. The CDR3 length is 12 residues. From germline, CDR1 is DFQATT and CDR2 SNEGSKA (reference sequence). The CDR3 sequence: CSARVVDTEAFF. The CDR3 region has the DNA TGCAGTGCCAGAGTAGTGGACACTGAAGCTTTCTTT.

The sample holds many counts of this clonotype. This chain joins TRBV7-3 and TRBJ2-6; TRBD2 matches 10 bases. CDR3 length equals 19 residues. Germline CDR1 SGHTA, CDR2 FQGTGA. Trimming removed 2 bases from V and 0 bases from J; junction bases left unmatched: 7. CDR3 residues: CASSLSTSGAPSGANVLTF. The CDR3 DNA reads as TGTGCCAGCAGCTTATCCACTAGCGGGGCTCCCTCTGGGGCCAACGTCCTGACTTTC.

This clonotype was seen a handful of times. The chain carries TRBV20-1 and TRBJ2-3; 7 positions agree with TRBD1. The germline V gene has CDR1 DFQATT and CDR2 SNEGSKA (reference sequence). After removal of 6 bases from V and 0 bases from J, the junction contained 12 bases not matched to a gene. The CDR3 spans 16 residues. As DNA, the CDR3 is TGCAGTGCCGCCAATGGACAGGATTTTAGCACAGATACGCAGTATTTT. Translating gives CSAANGQDFSTDTQYF.

The V and J genes are TRBV28 and TRBJ2-5; tentative D call: TRBD2 (5 bases). Trimming cost V 2 bases and J 3 bases, with 13 bases left between them. Per germline, CDR1 MDHEN and CDR2 SYDVKM. The CDR3 extends over 15 amino acids. The CDR3 here is CASSLHSGNKETQYF. Here the CDR3 DNA reads TGTGCCAGCAGTTTACACAGCGGTAATAAAGAGACCCAGTACTTC.

This clonotype has a handful of counts. J is TRBJ2-1 and V is TRBV20-1; 7 nucleotides agree with TRBD2. From germline, CDR1 is DFQATT and CDR2 SNEGSKA (reference sequence). V lost 5 bases and J lost 8; bases outside the gene matches: 9. The CDR3 sequence is 13 residues long. Here the CDR3 DNA reads TGCAGTGCTGAGCGGGGCCCCTGGGATGAGCAGTTCTTC. It encodes CSAERGPWDEQFF.

A few counts support this clonotype. The V and J genes are TRBV12-5 and TRBJ2-3; D gene uncertain. V lost 0 bases and J lost 1, with 8 bases in between. CDR1 is LGHNT and CDR2 is FRNRAP in the germline V gene. This CDR3 has 15 amino acids. The CDR3: CASGLVKTGTDTQYF. For the CDR3, the DNA is TGTGCTAGTGGTTTGGTCAAAACCGGCACAGATACGCAGTATTTT.

This clonotype was counted only a few times. The chain has TRBV5-1 and TRBJ1-2; TRBD1 agrees at 9 bases. Germline V gene lookup returns CDR1 SGHRS and CDR2 YFSETQ. There are 15 residues in the CDR3. With 5 bases clipped from V and 8 bases from J, the junction kept 13 bases outside the gene matches. The CDR3 loop is CASSITGQGGGGYTF. The CDR3, as DNA: TGCGCCAGCAGTATAACGGGACAGGGAGGCGGAGGCTACACCTTC.

In this sample, this clonotype turned up a few times. The chain couples TRBV6-5 to TRBJ2-1; weak D call: TRBD2 (5 bases). CDR1 is MNHEY, CDR2 SVGAGI, per germline. The CDR3 length is 12 residues. V dropped 1 base and J dropped 13 bases, with 11 bases sitting between them. The CDR3 protein is CASSYWTGPQFF. The DNA of the CDR3 is TGTGCCAGCAGTTACTGGACTGGTCCCCAGTTCTTC.

This clonotype was seen at least ten times. This chain links TRBV6-2 or TRBV6-3 with TRBJ1-1; no definite D call. Per germline, CDR1 MNHEY and CDR2 SVGEGT. This CDR3 spans 11 amino acids. Trimming cost V 8 bases and J 7 bases, with 11 bases left between them. The CDR3 reads CASRSDGEAFF. The CDR3 DNA follows: TGTGCCAGCCGGTCCGACGGTGAAGCTTTCTTT.

Many counts were recorded for this clonotype. V gene TRBV7-2 combines with J gene TRBJ2-5, with 8 nucleotides matching TRBD1. Losses at the gene ends were 4 bases for V and 3 bases for J; bases not matched to a gene: 4. Germline lookup yields CDR1 SGHTA and CDR2 FQGNSA. CDR3 size: 14 residues. CDR3 in amino acids: CASSYRTGKETQYF. CDR3 nucleotide sequence: TGTGCCAGCAGCTACCGGACAGGGAAAGAGACCCAGTACTTC. The full variable domain, rest sourced from reference TRBV7-2 and TRBJ2-5, is GAGVSQSPSNKVTEKGKDVELRCDPISGHTALYWYRQSLGQGLEFLIYFQGNSAPDKSGLPSDRFSAERTGGSVSTLTIQRTQQEDSAVYLCASSYRTGKETQYFGPGTRLLVL.